The T cell receptor beta chain under discussion was sequenced for a study of Graves' ophthalmopathy and Graves' hyperthyroidism. Study background: Calling hyperthyroidism stable required that no ophthalmopathy show up within 18 months of follow-up. Study-wide points: Researchers report that a 13-signature model separated ophthalmopathy from stable hyperthyroidism, posting 87.88% sensitivity and around 80% specificity. The authors also found most expanded thyroid clonotypes above 0.001 frequency in blood.

The CDR3 is 13 amino acids. The germline V gene encodes CDR1 MNHEY and CDR2 SVGAGI. The V end lost 2 bases, the J end lost 4 bases, and 8 bases lay between the germline ends. For repertoire sequencing, the TCR beta CDR3 regions were amplified from RNA transcripts. First-round RT-PCR relied on HTBI primers, and a second-round multiplex PCR came next. From the multiplex PCR reads, TCRdb called clonotypes with MiXCR, one entry per CDR3 protein. The profile shows over a million distinct CDR3 sequences, roughly 35% of them singletons. This clonotype has at least ten counts. Its antigen is unidentified. Serum thyroxine and TRAb, along with clinical symptoms, thyroid ultrasound and orbital computed tomography, were what diagnosis relied on.

The TCR originated in an adult man with Graves' hyperthyroidism. The rearrangement uses TRBV6-5 and TRBJ1-2, with D uncertain. Sequencing was performed on peripheral blood or thyroid tissue (not recorded which). CDR3 protein: CASSYGIGYGYTF. The CDR3, as DNA: TGTGCCAGCAGTTACGGGATCGGCTATGGCTACACCTTC.